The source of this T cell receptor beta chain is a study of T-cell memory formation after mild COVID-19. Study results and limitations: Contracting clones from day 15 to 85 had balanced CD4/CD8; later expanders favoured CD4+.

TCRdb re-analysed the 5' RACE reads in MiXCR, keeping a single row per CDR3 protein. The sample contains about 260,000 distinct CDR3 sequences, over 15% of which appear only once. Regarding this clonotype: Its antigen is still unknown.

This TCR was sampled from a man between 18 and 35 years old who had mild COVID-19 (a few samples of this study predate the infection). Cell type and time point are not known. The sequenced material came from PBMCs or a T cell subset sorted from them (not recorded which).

The chain's CDR3 is CATSKGGAGNQPQHF. The DNA for the CDR3 is TGTGCCACCAGCAAGGGAGGCGCAGGCAATCAGCCCCAGCATTTT. This chain joins TRBV15 and TRBJ1-5; the D is unclear. Germline V CDR1 and CDR2: LNHNV, YYDKDF (reference sequence). The CDR3 is made up of 15 amino acids. V lost 4 bases to trimming and J lost 2 bases, with 12 bases between them.